The 17 T cell receptor beta chains listed next were all sequenced from one sample in a study of blood T cell repertoires in COVID-19. TCRdb's copy holds only in-frame clones and misses some; the assay was immunoSEQ multiplex PCR. The sample carries 380,000 or so clones, 81% recorded once. The specimen sequenced was peripheral blood. These receptors were taken from a human donor with acute or convalescent COVID-19. The donor label of this sample is uncertain.

This clone appeared once. The chain joins TRBV29-1 to TRBJ2-3; TRBD1 agrees at 7 bases. The CDR3 is 14 amino acids. Germline assignment: CDR1 SQVTM and CDR2 ANQGSEA. V was pared by 7 bases and J by 0 bases, with 7 bases of the junction left unmatched. The CDR3 coding sequence is TGCAGCGAAAGGACAGGTCAAAGCACAGATACGCAGTATTTT. The encoded protein is CSERTGQSTDTQYF.

In this sample, this clone turned up once. The V and J genes are TRBV2 and TRBJ2-7; a weak D match, TRBD1 (7 bases). V shed 6 bases and J shed 7 bases, with 25 bases lying between them. The CDR3 totals 16 residues. Germline V CDR1 and CDR2: SNHLY, FYNNEI. The CDR3 loop reads CASSRGAAGGLMEQYF. As DNA, the CDR3 is TGTGCCAGCAGCAGGGGGGCGGCAGGGGGTCTTATGGAGCAGTACTTC. The full variable domain, in which reference TRBV2 and TRBJ2-7 provide the parts outside the CDR3, is EPEVTQTPSHQVTQMGQEVILRCVPISNHLYFYWYRQILGQKVEFLVSFYNNEISEKSEIFDDQFSVERPDGSNFTLKIRSTKLEDSAMYFCASSRGAAGGLMEQYFGPGTRLTVT.

This chain links TRBV20-1 with TRBJ1-5; D possibly corresponds to TRBD1 (6 bases). There are 17 residues in the CDR3. V gave up 3 bases and J gave up 0 bases, with 18 bases separating them. From germline, CDR1 is DFQATT and CDR2 SNEGSKA (reference sequence). This CDR3 reads CSASQRDVGASNQPQHF. The DNA of the CDR3 is TGCAGTGCTAGTCAGAGGGATGTGGGGGCTAGCAATCAGCCCCAGCATTTT.

The chain recombines TRBV30 with TRBJ1-2, with D tentatively TRBD1 (5 bases). V lost 0 bases and J 5 bases, leaving 10 bases between the germline ends. CDR3 length: 13 residues. Germline lookup yields CDR1 GTSNPN and CDR2 SVGIG (reference sequence). The CDR3 here is CAWSVQDLYGYTF. Written as DNA, the CDR3 is TGTGCCTGGAGTGTACAGGACCTATATGGCTACACCTTC.

The chain joins TRBV29-1 to TRBJ2-7; 10 bases line up with TRBD2. The CDR3 sequence is 12 residues long. Trimming took 7 bases from V and 6 from J; bases not matched to a gene: 6. Germline CDR1 reads SQVTM; CDR2 reads ANQGSEA. The CDR3 spells CSAGRTSGEQYF. For the CDR3, the DNA is TGCAGCGCTGGCAGGACTAGCGGCGAGCAGTACTTC.

Note on this clone: This may be a read error, as it is one base from a much larger clone. The V call is TRBV30, the J call TRBJ1-2, with D possibly TRBD1 on 5 matching bases. This CDR3 comprises 12 residues. Germline CDR1 is GTSNPN and CDR2 is SVGIG (reference sequence). In nucleotides, the CDR3 is TGTGCCTGGATGCGGGACTCCCGTGGCCACACCTTC. This sequence encodes CAWMRDSRGHTF.

The rearrangement uses TRBV5-1 and TRBJ2-1; D uncertain. The germline CDR1 and CDR2 sequences are SGHRS and YFSETQ. V dropped 4 bases and J dropped 1 base, with 9 bases sitting between them. This CDR3 comprises 14 residues. The CDR3 is CASSRSSSYNEQFF. The CDR3 bases are TGCGCCAGCAGCAGGAGTTCGTCCTACAATGAGCAGTTCTTC.

The V and J genes are TRBV4-2 and TRBJ1-3; no clear D. This CDR3 is built from 17 residues. Germline lookup yields CDR1 LGHNA and CDR2 YNFKEQ. Deletions cut 0 bases from V and 0 bases from J, with 12 bases between. Here the CDR3 reads CASSQDITPHSGNTIYF. The CDR3, as DNA: TGTGCCAGCAGCCAAGACATTACTCCCCACTCTGGAAACACCATATATTTT.

This clone was observed a few times. The gene calls are TRBV5-6 and TRBJ1-2; no clear D. Germline V gene lookup returns CDR1 SGHDT and CDR2 YYEEEE. Trimming pared 4 bases from V and 4 bases from J, leaving 17 bases between. CDR3 length: 15 residues. The CDR3 sequence is CASSPRTARGYGYTF. The CDR3, as DNA: TGTGCCAGCAGCCCGCGGACCGCCCGGGGCTATGGCTACACCTTC.

This sequence joins TRBV6-5 and TRBJ2-1; a possible D gene is TRBD1 (6 bases). V lost 4 bases and J lost 2, with 12 bases in between. The germline gives CDR1 MNHEY, CDR2 SVGAGI. CDR3 length: 15 amino acids. DNA of the CDR3: TGTGCCAGCAGTTCCCCGGACAGCACCTACAATGAGCAGTTCTTC. This translates into CASSSPDSTYNEQFF.

The genes are TRBV5-6 and TRBJ1-2, with D perhaps matching TRBD1 (5 bases). Germline V gene lookup returns CDR1 SGHDT and CDR2 YYEEEE. The CDR3 has 17 residues. The V and J ends lost 4 bases and 5 bases respectively, with 24 bases between them. The CDR3: CASSVGGMGSQVYGYTF. In DNA, the CDR3 is TGTGCCAGCAGCGTCGGGGGTATGGGAAGTCAAGTTTATGGCTACACCTTC.

The chain joins TRBV11-2 to TRBJ2-7; D is perhaps TRBD1 (5 bases). Trimming pared 5 bases from V and 2 bases from J, leaving 13 bases between. Germline V gene sequence: CDR1 SGHAT, CDR2 FQNNGV. The CDR3 spans 14 residues. The CDR3 DNA sequence: TGTGCCAGCAGCGCCAGACAGATTCCCTACGAGCAGTACTTC. It encodes CASSARQIPYEQYF.

J is TRBJ1-1 and V is TRBV11-2; D may be TRBD1 (5 bases). The CDR3 runs to 14 residues. The V end lost 4 bases, the J end lost 0 bases, and 9 bases lay between the germline ends. Germline V gene sequence: CDR1 SGHAT, CDR2 FQNNGV. The CDR3, as DNA: TGTGCCAGCAGCTGGGGCAGGATGAACACTGAAGCTTTCTTT. Translated: CASSWGRMNTEAFF.

The chain employs TRBV19 and TRBJ2-7, with 8 positions matching TRBD2. V gave up 6 bases and J gave up 4 bases; unmatched junction bases: 11. This CDR3 region has 15 residues. CDR1 and CDR2 from the germline V gene are LNHDA and SQIVND (reference sequence). CDR3 region: CASSPSRTSLYEQYF. The CDR3 DNA sequence: TGTGCCAGTAGCCCCTCTAGGACTAGCTTGTACGAGCAGTACTTC.

This clone has just one count. The chain employs TRBV2 and TRBJ1-1; D perhaps matches TRBD1 (6 bases). V lost 7 bases and J lost 3, with 15 bases in between. The CDR3 is 14 residues long. Germline V gives CDR1 SNHLY, CDR2 FYNNEI. Here the CDR3 reads CASTLSGGHTEAFF. Here the CDR3 DNA reads TGTGCCAGCACCCTATCCGGGGGGCACACTGAAGCTTTCTTT.

The V gene is TRBV12-3 or TRBV12-4, the J gene TRBJ1-3, with no clear D. The CDR3 extends over 13 amino acids. V lost 6 bases, J lost 0 bases, and 6 bases lay in between. CDR3: CASREASGNTIYF. The DNA of the CDR3 is TGTGCCAGCAGAGAGGCCTCTGGAAACACCATATATTTT.

This clone has a handful of counts. The chain recombines TRBV28 with TRBJ2-4; no clear D. The germline V gene encodes CDR1 MDHEN and CDR2 SYDVKM. CDR3 length equals 13 residues. Between the trimmed V and J ends, which lost 5 bases and 2 bases, there was a span of 7 bases. In DNA form, the CDR3 reads TGTGCCAGCAGTACAGTGACCAAAAACATTCAGTACTTC. This translates into CASSTVTKNIQYF. Variable domain in full (rest from reference TRBV28 and TRBJ2-4): DVKVTQSSRYLVKRTGEKVFLECVQDMDHENMFWYRQDPGLGLRLIYFSYDVKMKEKGDIPEGYSVSREKKERFSLILESASTNQTSMYLCASSTVTKNIQYFGAGTRLSVL.